The entry that follows covers one T cell receptor beta chain sequence. Germline CDR1 reads SGHAT; CDR2 reads FQNNGV. CDR3 length: 14 amino acids. Trimming took 7 bases from V and 5 from J; bases not matched to a gene: 9. Time point given: blood 4 weeks post-SBRT, at nephrectomy. The treatment here: 15 Gy SBRT to primary tumor, nephrectomy 4 weeks later. The tumor was a clear cell renal cell carcinoma. This entry belongs to a study of radiation and T cells in renal cell carcinoma. TCRdb's table, derived via immunoSEQ multiplex PCR, lists solely in-frame clones and lacks some. The profile shows tens of thousands of clones, roughly 80% of them singletons.

The chain employs TRBV11-2 and TRBJ1-2; 8 positions match TRBD1. This clonotype originated in a man aged 55 to 70 with renal cell carcinoma. The specimen comprised blood, sampled from a patient whose treatment included radiotherapy and nephrectomy. Written as DNA, the CDR3 is TGTGCCAGCACCCCCGGACAGGGAAAGTATGGCTACACCTTC. It yields the protein CASTPGQGKYGYTF.